The 23 T cell receptor beta chains given below trace back to one sample, sequenced in a study of T-cell memory formation after mild COVID-19. TCRdb redid the calling of the 5' RACE reads with MiXCR, one entry per CDR3 protein. The sample lists roughly 300,000 distinct CDR3 sequences; 12% to 15% were seen once. The sequenced material came from PBMCs or a T cell subset sorted from them (not recorded which). The source of these receptors is a man aged 18 to 30 who had mild COVID-19 (a few samples of this study predate the infection). Cell type and time point are not known.

The rearrangement uses TRBV5-1 and TRBJ2-5; the D call may be TRBD1 or TRBD2 (5 bases each). Germline-derived CDR1 and CDR2 are SGHRS and YFSETQ. The CDR3 contains 15 residues. V gave up 0 bases and J gave up 4 bases, with 13 bases separating them. As DNA, the CDR3 is TGCGCCAGCAGCTTGGAAGGTCAGGGACGAGAGACCCAGTACTTC. Amino acid sequence: CASSLEGQGRETQYF.

The sample holds a few counts of this clonotype. The chain couples TRBV28 to TRBJ1-1; D is ambiguous. The V end lost 10 bases, the J end lost 4 bases, and 13 bases lay between the germline ends. This CDR3 has 12 amino acids. Looked up from germline, CDR1 is MDHEN and CDR2 is SYDVKM. In DNA form, the CDR3 reads TGTGCCACAAGGGCGTGGGGCACTGAAGCTTTCTTT. Translated, it gives CATRAWGTEAFF. Together with reference TRBV28 and TRBJ1-1, the CDR3 gives the full variable domain: DVKVTQSSRYLVKRTGEKVFLECVQDMDHENMFWYRQDPGLGLRLIYFSYDVKMKEKGDIPEGYSVSREKKERFSLILESASTNQTSMYLCATRAWGTEAFFGQGTRLTVV.

This rearrangement joins TRBV24-1 to TRBJ1-2; 7 bases agree with TRBD1. The CDR3 totals 13 residues. The trim removed 4 bases at V and 6 bases at J, leaving 4 bases unmatched. The germline gives CDR1 KGHDR, CDR2 SFDVKD. CDR3 sequence: CATSEWQGDGYTF. The CDR3, as DNA: TGTGCCACCAGTGAATGGCAGGGGGATGGCTACACCTTC.

The V and J genes are TRBV7-6 and TRBJ1-1; D is uncertain. Germline values: CDR1 SGHVS, CDR2 FNYEAQ. V was cut by 5 bases and J by 3 bases, with 13 bases left in between. This CDR3 is built from 14 residues. The CDR3 loop is CASSELALHTEAFF. The CDR3 DNA sequence: TGTGCCAGCAGCGAACTCGCCCTACACACTGAAGCTTTCTTT.

The rearrangement links TRBV18 to TRBJ2-1; 11 bases map to TRBD1. Per germline, CDR1 KGHSH and CDR2 LQKENI. The length of the CDR3 is 16 residues. J lost 7 bases, V lost 2 bases, and 7 bases had no gene match. CDR3 residues: CASSPRHGTGGNEQFF. CDR3 in DNA: TGTGCCAGCTCACCAAGGCATGGGACAGGGGGGAATGAGCAGTTCTTC.

This clonotype has only one observation. The V and J genes are TRBV20-1 and TRBJ1-6, with D perhaps TRBD1 (5 bases). Per germline, CDR1 DFQATT and CDR2 SNEGSKA (reference sequence). Trimming cost V 1 base and J 4 bases, with 14 bases left between them. This CDR3 spans 16 amino acids. CDR3 in DNA: TGCAGTGCTAGAGTGAGGGGTGAACTTTATAATTCACCCCTCCACTTT. This gives the protein CSARVRGELYNSPLHF.

This clonotype showed up many times. The rearrangement joins TRBV12-3 or TRBV12-4 to TRBJ2-3; 10 bases are a match to TRBD1. This CDR3 is 15 amino acids long. The junction had 4 bases not matched to a gene; V was cut back by 6 bases and J by 1 base. CDR3 sequence (DNA): TGTGCCAGCAGCTCCGGGACAGGGGGCACAGATACGCAGTATTTT. Amino acid sequence: CASSSGTGGTDTQYF.

The chain combines TRBV7-2 with TRBJ1-1; 7 nucleotides align to TRBD1. Germline-derived CDR1 and CDR2 are SGHTA and FQGNSA. The CDR3 is made up of 13 amino acids. J gave up 10 bases and V 3 bases, and 8 bases lay outside the gene matches. The CDR3 DNA reads TGTGCCAGCAGCTTCAACTGGGACAGCCGAGCTTTCTTT. It translates to CASSFNWDSRAFF. The full variable domain, completed using reference TRBV7-2 and TRBJ1-1, is GAGVSQSPSNKVTEKGKDVELRCDPISGHTALYWYRQSLGQGLEFLIYFQGNSAPDKSGLPSDRFSAERTGGSVSTLTIQRTQQEDSAVYLCASSFNWDSRAFFGQGTRLTVV.

This chain links TRBV18 with TRBJ1-1; D is possibly TRBD1 (5 bases). Germline-derived CDR1 and CDR2 are KGHSH and LQKENI. The CDR3 totals 14 residues. V lost 3 bases to trimming and J lost 4 bases, with 12 bases between them. The CDR3 nucleotides read TGTGCCAGCTCACCGACGGCGGGGGGCACTGAAGCTTTCTTT. Its translation: CASSPTAGGTEAFF.

V usage is TRBV9 and J usage is TRBJ1-1; possible D gene TRBD1, 6 bases. CDR1 and CDR2 (germline): SGDLS, YYNGEE. This CDR3 contains 15 residues. V was pared by 1 base and J by 4 bases, with 14 bases between. The CDR3 sequence is CASSVSGAKGTEAFF. The CDR3, as DNA: TGTGCCAGCAGCGTATCAGGGGCTAAGGGCACTGAAGCTTTCTTT.

CDR3 region: CASSGSPIPYEQYF. CDR3 DNA sequence: TGTGCCAGCAGTGGATCCCCCATACCCTACGAGCAGTACTTC. This rearrangement joins TRBV25-1 to TRBJ2-7; D remains unclear. The CDR3 length is 14 residues. Per the germline V gene, CDR1 is MGHDK and CDR2 is SYGVNS. V gave up 4 bases and J gave up 2 bases, with 12 bases separating them.

This clonotype was seen more than once but under ten times. The CDR3 DNA sequence: TGTGCCAGCAGTGACCCGGATGAGCAGTTCTTC. It encodes CASSDPDEQFF. The chain combines TRBV6-2 or TRBV6-3 with TRBJ2-1; D is ambiguous. With 5 bases removed from V and 8 bases from J, the gap between germline ends came to 7 bases. Per germline, CDR1 MNHEY and CDR2 SVGEGT. The length of the CDR3 is 11 residues.

J is TRBJ1-5 and V is TRBV4-1, with D perhaps matching TRBD1 (6 bases). Germline-derived CDR1 and CDR2 are MGHRA and YSYEKL. The CDR3 contains 18 residues. V was pared by 0 bases and J by 2 bases, with 17 bases between. The CDR3 reads CASSQERVRRGGNQPQHF. In DNA form, the CDR3 reads TGCGCCAGCAGCCAAGAACGGGTTCGCAGGGGTGGCAATCAGCCCCAGCATTTT.

A few counts support this clonotype. The J gene is TRBJ2-7, the V gene TRBV4-1; 9 bases line up with TRBD2. Per the germline V gene, CDR1 is MGHRA and CDR2 is YSYEKL. V dropped 1 base and J dropped 3; count of bases not matched to a gene: 4. The CDR3 spans 15 residues. The CDR3 coding sequence is TGCGCCAGCAGCCAAGGGGCTAGCGGGAACTACGAGCAGTACGTC. It codes for CASSQGASGNYEQYV.

The chain combines TRBV6-2 or TRBV6-3 with TRBJ2-3; tentative D call: TRBD1 (6 bases). V was pared by 6 bases and J by 3 bases, with 13 bases between. Germline values: CDR1 MNHEY, CDR2 SVGEGT. The CDR3 totals 14 residues. As DNA, the CDR3 is TGTGCCAGCAGCGTCCCCCAGGGGACAGATACGCAGTATTTT. It is translated as CASSVPQGTDTQYF.

This clonotype was picked up a small number of times. This chain connects TRBV28 to TRBJ1-1, with TRBD1 as a possible D gene (5 bases). The CDR3 has 12 residues. V shed 6 bases and J shed 3 bases, with 8 bases lying between them. Germline V CDR1 and CDR2: MDHEN, SYDVKM. Here the CDR3 reads CASSRAYTEAFF. Here the CDR3 DNA reads TGTGCCAGCAGCAGGGCATACACTGAAGCTTTCTTT.

J is TRBJ2-1 and V is TRBV7-6; TRBD2 matches 8 bases. The CDR3 has 15 residues. The V segment lost 6 bases and the J segment 7 bases; nucleotides outside the gene matches: 11. From germline, CDR1 is SGHVS and CDR2 FNYEAQ. For the CDR3, the DNA is TGTGCCAGCAGACTAAATAGCGGGGCCTCTAATGAGCAGTTCTTC. It encodes CASRLNSGASNEQFF.

To note about this clonotype: At one end, the junction sequence differs from germline, possibly due to a read error. The chain carries TRBV4-1 and TRBJ1-4; D is unresolved. CDR1 is MGHRA, CDR2 YSYEKL, per germline. The CDR3 totals 15 residues. The CDR3 loop reads CAISPRGGPNEKLFF. The CDR3 nucleotides are TGCGCCATCAGCCCCCGTGGAGGGCCGAATGAAAAACTGTTTTTT.

V usage is TRBV3-1 and J usage is TRBJ2-7; a possible D gene is TRBD2 (5 bases). The CDR3 covers 15 residues. Germline V gives CDR1 LGHDT, CDR2 YNNKEL (reference sequence). Trimming cost V 1 base and J 6 bases, with 16 bases left between them. The CDR3 DNA is TGTGCCAGCAGCCAAGTAAGTGGTGGTGGGAGCGAGCAGTACTTC. The encoded protein is CASSQVSGGGSEQYF.

The chain is built from TRBV5-1 and TRBJ2-3, with 7 bases that match TRBD1. After removal of 6 bases from V and 2 bases from J, the junction contained 6 bases not matched to a gene. The V gene's germline CDR1 is SGHRS and CDR2 YFSETQ. The CDR3 consists of 14 residues. CDR3 in amino acids: CASKRQGHTDTQYF. DNA of the CDR3: TGCGCCAGCAAAAGACAGGGACACACAGATACGCAGTATTTT.

This clonotype has only a few counts. V is TRBV3-1 and J is TRBJ1-1; possible D gene TRBD1, 5 bases. V was shortened by 5 bases and J by 1 base, with 11 bases between the two germline ends. CDR3 length: 14 residues. In germline, CDR1 is LGHDT, CDR2 YNNKEL (reference sequence). The CDR3 spells CASSYAGPNTEAFF. CDR3 sequence (DNA): TGTGCCAGCAGCTACGCGGGACCGAACACTGAAGCTTTCTTT.

This clonotype has more than one count but fewer than ten. This chain connects TRBV4-2 to TRBJ1-4; D may be TRBD1 (6 bases). V was clipped by 0 bases and J by 8 bases, with 16 bases between them. The CDR3 is 16 residues long. Germline assignment: CDR1 LGHNA and CDR2 YNFKEQ. The CDR3 nucleotides are TGTGCCAGCAGCCAAGATGGTTGGCAGGGGAACGAAAAACTGTTTTTT. Its protein is CASSQDGWQGNEKLFF.

This clonotype showed up just a few times. The chain is built from TRBV27 and TRBJ2-2; no definite D call. Trimming cost V 0 bases and J 1 base, with 12 bases left between them. In germline, CDR1 is MNHEY, CDR2 SMNVEV (reference sequence). The CDR3 has 17 amino acids. The CDR3 nucleotides are TGTGCCAGCAGTTTATCGACGCGTTTGCGGAACACCGGGGAGCTGTTTTTT. Protein sequence: CASSLSTRLRNTGELFF.